This T cell receptor beta chain was captured in a study of shared clonotypes between healthy human individuals. This clone showed up just once. The repertoire was sequenced with immunoSEQ multiplex PCR; TCRdb's copy has only in-frame clones and lacks some. This table holds about 2.4 million clones, over 85% found once. V dropped 4 bases and J dropped 7 bases, with 14 bases sitting between them. There are 13 residues in the CDR3. Per the germline V gene, CDR1 is SGHAT and CDR2 is FQNNGV. What was sequenced was naive CD4+ T cells sorted from blood. The sample's subset: CD45RA+ positively selected. The sequence came from a young man in good health. J is TRBJ2-7 and V is TRBV11-2, with a possible D match to TRBD2 (6 bases). The DNA for the CDR3 is TGTGCCAGCAGCTCGGACTACCTGGTTGAGCAGTACTTC. Translated, it gives CASSSDYLVEQYF.